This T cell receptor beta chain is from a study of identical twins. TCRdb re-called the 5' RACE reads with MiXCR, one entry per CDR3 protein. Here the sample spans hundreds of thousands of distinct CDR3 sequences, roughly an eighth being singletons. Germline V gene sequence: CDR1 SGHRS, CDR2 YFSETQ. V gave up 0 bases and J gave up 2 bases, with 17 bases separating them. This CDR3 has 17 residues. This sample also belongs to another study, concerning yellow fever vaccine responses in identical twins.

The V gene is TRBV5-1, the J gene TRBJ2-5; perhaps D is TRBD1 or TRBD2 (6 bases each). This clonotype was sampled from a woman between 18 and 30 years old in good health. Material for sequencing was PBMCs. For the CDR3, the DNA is TGCGCCAGCAGCTTGGCGGTGGGGGGCGGCCCACAAGAGACCCAGTACTTC. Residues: CASSLAVGGGPQETQYF.